These 10 T cell receptor beta chains came from one sample sequenced in a study of radiation and T cells in renal cell carcinoma. Clones were sequenced by immunoSEQ multiplex PCR, and TCRdb holds only the in-frame ones, with some missing. In the table there are under 20,000 clones, about 60% of which are singletons. Treatment in this sample: 15 Gy SBRT to primary tumor, nephrectomy 4 weeks later. The starting material was tumor tissue, obtained from a patient whose treatment included radiotherapy and nephrectomy. These receptors originate from a woman in her 70s with renal cell carcinoma.

This clone has only a few counts. The chain joins TRBV28 to TRBJ1-6; the match to TRBD1 covers 8 bases. With V trimmed by 6 bases and J by 14 bases, 12 bases remained unmatched. Germline CDR1 is MDHEN and CDR2 is SYDVKM. This CDR3 has 14 residues. Written as DNA, the CDR3 is TGTGCCAGCAGGCCGGGACAGGCCTTAGTTACCCTCCACTTT. Protein sequence: CASRPGQALVTLHF.

V gene TRBV27 combines with J gene TRBJ1-5; no clear D. V lost 6 bases, J lost 0 bases, and 12 bases lay in between. The CDR3 is 15 amino acids. Germline V CDR1 and CDR2: MNHEY, SMNVEV (reference sequence). CDR3 amino acids: CASRYQRNSNQPQHF. The CDR3 DNA is TGTGCCAGCAGATACCAGAGAAATAGCAATCAGCCCCAGCATTTT.

V gene TRBV7-2 combines with J gene TRBJ1-4; TRBD1 is a possible D gene (5 bases). CDR1 is SGHTA, CDR2 FQGNSA, per germline. CDR3 length: 15 residues. V was clipped by 2 bases and J by 3 bases, with 10 bases between them. The CDR3 sequence: CASSLQGASNEKLFF. The CDR3 DNA is TGTGCCAGCAGCTTACAGGGTGCTTCTAATGAAAAACTGTTTTTT. The complete variable domain, with remaining parts taken from reference TRBV7-2 and TRBJ1-4, reads GAGVSQSPSNKVTEKGKDVELRCDPISGHTALYWYRQSLGQGLEFLIYFQGNSAPDKSGLPSDRFSAERTGGSVSTLTIQRTQQEDSAVYLCASSLQGASNEKLFFGSGTQLSVL.

The chain links TRBV6-5 to TRBJ1-1; possibly TRBD1 for D (6 bases). The CDR3 extends over 15 amino acids. Germline V CDR1 and CDR2: MNHEY, SVGAGI. V lost 5 bases and J lost 3, with 16 bases in between. The CDR3 DNA reads TGTGCCAGCAGTCGTTACAGGGTTGACGACACTGAAGCTTTCTTT. Its protein is CASSRYRVDDTEAFF.

This clone was seen just once. This chain links TRBV10-3 with TRBJ1-4; D is perhaps TRBD1 (6 bases). Germline V gene lookup returns CDR1 ENHRY and CDR2 SYGVKD. This CDR3 region has 15 residues. V was shortened by 5 bases and J by 7 bases, with 17 bases between the two germline ends. Written as DNA, the CDR3 is TGTGCCATCAGTCAGGGTAAGGGGGGTGCTGAAAAACTGTTTTTT. Protein product: CAISQGKGGAEKLFF.

The V call is TRBV7-2, the J call TRBJ2-7; the D call may be TRBD1 or TRBD2 (6 bases each). The CDR3 spans 15 residues. Germline V gives CDR1 SGHTA, CDR2 FQGNSA. Trimming shortened V by 4 bases and J by 3 bases, and 16 bases separated the two germline ends. CDR3 sequence: CASSSGPGGGYEQYF. CDR3 DNA sequence: TGTGCCAGCAGCTCCGGGCCAGGAGGGGGCTACGAGCAGTACTTC.

This clone is classed as medium-sized. The rearrangement uses TRBV11-2 and TRBJ2-5; tentatively, D is TRBD1 or TRBD2 (5 bases each). Between the trimmed V and J ends, which lost 1 base and 2 bases, there was a span of 11 bases. The CDR3 has 15 residues. The germline V gene has CDR1 SGHAT and CDR2 FQNNGV. DNA for the CDR3: TGTGCCAGCAGCTTAGGTGGGGGTATGCAAGAGACCCAGTACTTC. The encoded protein is CASSLGGGMQETQYF.

The chain combines TRBV4-2 with TRBJ1-2; a weak D match, TRBD1 (5 bases). CDR1 is LGHNA, CDR2 YNFKEQ, per germline. This CDR3 contains 14 residues. The V gene lost 0 bases and the J gene lost 8 bases, with 13 bases spanning the gap. CDR3 in amino acids: CASSQDWQGGGYTF. CDR3 DNA sequence: TGTGCCAGCAGCCAAGATTGGCAGGGAGGAGGCTACACCTTC.

V usage is TRBV5-1 and J usage is TRBJ2-7; 7 bases are a match to TRBD1. This CDR3 is built from 13 residues. The germline CDR1 and CDR2 sequences are SGHRS and YFSETQ. V lost 4 bases and J lost 6; bases outside the gene matches: 7. The CDR3 region is CASSQGVPSEQYF. The DNA for the CDR3 is TGCGCCAGCAGCCAGGGGGTTCCTAGCGAGCAGTACTTC.

This chain uses TRBV14 with TRBJ1-1; possible D gene TRBD1, 5 bases. Trimming took off 1 base at V and 2 bases at J, with 14 bases between the two ends. Germline V lookup: CDR1 SGHDN, CDR2 FVKESK. The CDR3 is made up of 16 amino acids. The CDR3: CASSQGGRGSNTEAFF. In nucleotides, the CDR3 is TGTGCCAGCAGCCAAGGAGGAAGGGGAAGTAACACTGAAGCTTTCTTT.